Shown below are 5 T cell receptor beta chains from a single sample sequenced in a study of cytomegalovirus exposure and HLA in healthy donors. A multiplex PCR was run with 60 Vbeta primers and 13 Jbeta primers. Some clones are missing from TCRdb's copy, which holds only in-frame ones; the method was immunoSEQ multiplex PCR. The table has fewer than 150,000 clones, over 70% seen once; the top ten hold 6.8%. The sequenced sample consisted of PBMCs. These receptors were collected from a middle-aged man in good health and CMV-seropositive.

V and J are TRBV4-2 and TRBJ2-5, with D hard to call. This CDR3 spans 13 amino acids. Trimming removed 2 bases from V and 2 bases from J, with 6 bases in between. Germline CDR1 LGHNA, CDR2 YNFKEQ. CDR3 amino acids: CASSQKLQETQYF. CDR3 in DNA: TGTGCCAGCAGCCAAAAGCTGCAAGAGACCCAGTACTTC.

The genes are TRBV18 and TRBJ1-1, with TRBD1 matching over 7 bases. V dropped 2 bases and J dropped 8; count of bases not matched to a gene: 8. Germline CDR1 is KGHSH and CDR2 is LQKENI. The CDR3 runs 14 residues. This CDR3 reads CASSPGGTEKEAFF. CDR3 coding DNA: TGTGCCAGCTCACCAGGCGGGACAGAAAAGGAAGCTTTCTTT.

The chain carries TRBV6-6 and TRBJ1-5, with 8 nucleotides matching TRBD1. The CDR3 runs 16 residues. Unmatched junction bases numbered 7, after V lost 5 bases and J lost 1 base. Germline values: CDR1 MNHNY, CDR2 SVGAGI (reference sequence). The CDR3 region has the DNA TGTGCCAGCAGTCCAAAGACAGGGGTCAGCAATCAGCCCCAGCATTTT. Its protein product is CASSPKTGVSNQPQHF.

The genes are TRBV25-1 and TRBJ1-2; 7 bases line up with TRBD1. This CDR3 is 15 amino acids long. J gave up 7 bases and V 2 bases, and 10 bases lay outside the gene matches. The germline V gene encodes CDR1 MGHDK and CDR2 SYGVNS. CDR3 in amino acids: CASSERQGVLSGYTF. The CDR3 bases are TGTGCCAGCAGTGAAAGACAGGGTGTATTAAGTGGCTACACCTTC.

The rearrangement joins TRBV7-9 to TRBJ1-2; D is ambiguous. Germline CDR1 is SEHNR and CDR2 is FQNEAQ (reference sequence). The CDR3 is 18 residues long. V was clipped by 3 bases and J by 3 bases, with 23 bases between them. The CDR3 nucleotides read TGTGCCAGCAGCTTTTCCTCTCCCCCACGGGTGCGGGACTATGGCTACACCTTC. Its translation is CASSFSSPPRVRDYGYTF.